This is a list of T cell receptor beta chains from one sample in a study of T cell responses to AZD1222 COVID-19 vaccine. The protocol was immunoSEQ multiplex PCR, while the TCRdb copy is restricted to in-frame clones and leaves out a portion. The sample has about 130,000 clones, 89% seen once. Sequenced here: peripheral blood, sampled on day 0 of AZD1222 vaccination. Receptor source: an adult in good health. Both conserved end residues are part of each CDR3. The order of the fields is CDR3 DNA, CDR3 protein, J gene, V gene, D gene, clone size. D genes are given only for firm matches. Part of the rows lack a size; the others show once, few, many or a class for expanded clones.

TGCGCCAGCAGCTTGGACGAGACCCAGTACTTC CASSLDETQYF TRBJ2-5 TRBV5-1 . .
TGTGCCAGCAGTCGGGACAGAAAAGCTGAAAAACTGTTTTTT CASSRDRKAEKLFF TRBJ1-4 TRBV6-5 TRBD1 .
TGTGCCAGCAGGGAGGACGGTTCCGCATACGGAACTAGTGGCTACACCTTC CASREDGSAYGTSGYTF TRBJ1-2 TRBV28 . .
TGTGCCATCAGTGATGACGGCGGCTTTCAGCCCCAGCATTTT CAISDDGGFQPQHF TRBJ1-5 TRBV10-3 . once
TGCAGCGTTGAAGATAACGGGGGTGAGCAGTTCTTC CSVEDNGGEQFF TRBJ2-1 TRBV29-1 . once
TGTGCCAGCAGCTCAAGGGTCTGGGACCCATCCTACAATGAGCAGTTCTTC CASSSRVWDPSYNEQFF TRBJ2-1 TRBV4-2 . .
TGTGCCACTTCGGACAGGGATATAGGTGGCTACACCTTC CATSDRDIGGYTF TRBJ1-2 TRBV19 TRBD1 .
TGTGCCAGCAGGACAGGGCGTGAAGCTTTCTTT CASRTGREAFF TRBJ1-1 TRBV27 TRBD1 few
TGTGCCAGCAGTTCCGGGACAGGGTTGGCCTACACCTTC CASSSGTGLAYTF TRBJ1-2 TRBV7-2 TRBD1 .
TGTGCCAGCAGCCAACAGGGTTCAGAGACCCAGTACTTC CASSQQGSETQYF TRBJ2-5 TRBV27 . .
TGCGCCAGCAGCCCCTCTGGGACACCTTACGAGCAGTACTTC CASSPSGTPYEQYF TRBJ2-7 TRBV5-1 . .
TGCGCCAGCAGCCAAGACATTACGGGGCTCGAAGCTTTCTTT CASSQDITGLEAFF TRBJ1-1 TRBV4-3 . once
TGCGCCAGCAGCCCGGGAGGGGGGGCGAACACCGGGGAGCTGTTTTTT CASSPGGGANTGELFF TRBJ2-2 TRBV5-1 TRBD2 few
TGTGCCAGCACTAAGCGGGACAGGGGTTACGAGCAGTACTTC CASTKRDRGYEQYF TRBJ2-7 TRBV6-5 TRBD1 .
TGTGCCAGCAGCTCCGGGACTAGCGGGTTCAGGTACGAGCAGTACTTC CASSSGTSGFRYEQYF TRBJ2-7 TRBV27 TRBD2 .
TGTGCCAGCAGCTTGGGGTCGGGGGCTAGGCGCGCTGAAGCTTTCTTT CASSLGSGARRAEAFF TRBJ1-1 TRBV5-4 . once
TGTGCCAGCAGCTCCTCGACCGGGAACTATGGCTACACCTTC CASSSSTGNYGYTF TRBJ1-2 TRBV6-5 . .
TGTGCCAGCAGCCAAGAGAGCGGAACGGCAATGGAAGAGACCCAGTACTTC CASSQESGTAMEETQYF TRBJ2-5 TRBV3-1/TRBV3-2 . .
TGTGCCAGCAGTCCTAACACAGATACGCAGTATTTT CASSPNTDTQYF TRBJ2-3 TRBV28 . .
TGCGCCAGCAGCCAAGATCCCATGCGGGGCACTGAAGCTTTCTTT CASSQDPMRGTEAFF TRBJ1-1 TRBV4-3 . .
TGTGCCAGCAGCTTAGCACAGTACGGCACTGAAGCTTTCTTT CASSLAQYGTEAFF TRBJ1-1 TRBV7-2 . .
TGCGCCAGCAGGTTACAAGAGAATCAGCCCCAGCATTTT CASRLQENQPQHF TRBJ1-5 TRBV5-1 . .
TGTGCCTGGAGGATGGGGACAGCCTATGGCTACACCTTC CAWRMGTAYGYTF TRBJ1-2 TRBV30 TRBD1 .
TGTGCCAGCAGGGGCCGGACTAGCGTGGTCGAGCAGTTCTTC CASRGRTSVVEQFF TRBJ2-1 TRBV2 TRBD2 .
TGTGCCTGGAGTCACAAGGCGGGAGCGAGCAATACGCAGTATTTT CAWSHKAGASNTQYF TRBJ2-3 TRBV30 TRBD2 .
TGTGCCAGCAGTGAAGGGCAGGGAATCCCTTGGGGAAATCAGCCCCAGCATTTT CASSEGQGIPWGNQPQHF TRBJ1-5 TRBV6-1 . .
TGTGCCAGCAGCCTACTCGGGGGGGTTTCTGGAAACACCATATATTTT CASSLLGGVSGNTIYF TRBJ1-3 TRBV7-8 . .
TGTGCCACCAGTGCGCCAGCGGGGGGGAAAAATGAGCAGTTCTTC CATSAPAGGKNEQFF TRBJ2-1 TRBV24-1 TRBD2 .
TGCAGCGTTGGACCGTATAATTCACCCCTCCACTTT CSVGPYNSPLHF TRBJ1-6 TRBV29-1 . .
TGCAGTGCTAGTATGCCTAGCGGGAGGGAAGATGAGCAGTTCTTC CSASMPSGREDEQFF TRBJ2-1 TRBV20-1 TRBD2 .
TGTGCCTCACGCCCCGGTGTGGGGACCTATGGCTACACCTTC CASRPGVGTYGYTF TRBJ1-2 TRBV5-4 . .
TGTGCCAGTGGCCCGGGTGACAACTCTGGAAACACCATATATTTT CASGPGDNSGNTIYF TRBJ1-3 TRBV28 . .
TGCGCCAGCAGCCAAGGATCAGGGTGGGGGAATGAAAAACTGTTTTTT CASSQGSGWGNEKLFF TRBJ1-4 TRBV4-1 . .
TGTGCCAGCAAACGGAGTAATGAGCAGTTCTTC CASKRSNEQFF TRBJ2-1 TRBV6-5 . .
TGTGCCAGCTCACCCGTGGCTGAGGGAAATTCACCCCTCCACTTT CASSPVAEGNSPLHF TRBJ1-6 TRBV18 . .
TGTGCCAGCTCAGAGTTTGCGACTAGCTCCTACAATGAGCAGTTCTTC CASSEFATSSYNEQFF TRBJ2-1 TRBV18 . once
TGTGCCAGCAGTTACGGTCTAGCGGGGGGCACAGATACGCAGTATTTT CASSYGLAGGTDTQYF TRBJ2-3 TRBV6-2/TRBV6-3 TRBD2 .
TGTGCCAGTACTACGACAGGCCACTCTGGAAACACCATATATTTT CASTTTGHSGNTIYF TRBJ1-3 TRBV19 . .
TGTGCCAGCAGCGTAGCCCACGGGGGTCTTAATGAAAAACTGTTTTTT CASSVAHGGLNEKLFF TRBJ1-4 TRBV9 . once
TGTGCCAGCAGTAGGGGATCCGGCTACACCTTC CASSRGSGYTF TRBJ1-2 TRBV12-3/TRBV12-4 . .
TGTGCCAGCAGCGTAACAGTCCAAGATACGCAGTATTTT CASSVTVQDTQYF TRBJ2-3 TRBV9 . .
TGTGCCTGGAGTGTAGGGGCGGGGGGTAATTCACCCCTCCACTTT CAWSVGAGGNSPLHF TRBJ1-6 TRBV30 . .
TGTGCCAGCAGCTTTAGTGGGACAGGGATCTGGGAGCAGTACTTC CASSFSGTGIWEQYF TRBJ2-7 TRBV11-2 TRBD1 .
TGTGCCAGCAGAGCCAGTTTATCACCCCTCCACTTT CASRASLSPLHF TRBJ1-6 TRBV28 . .
TGTGCCAGTGGCGGTGTCGTGGCGCAGTATTTT CASGGVVAQYF TRBJ2-3 TRBV6-5 . once
TGTGCCAGCAGTCCCCTGGGGGGCGGGGAAAAACTGTTTTTT CASSPLGGGEKLFF TRBJ1-4 TRBV27 . few
TGTGCCTGGAGTAAGGCAGGGGAGCCCCACTATGGCTACACCTTC CAWSKAGEPHYGYTF TRBJ1-2 TRBV30 . .
TGCGCCAGCAGCCCCTTATTAAGGGGGACCGGCGAGCAGTACTTC CASSPLLRGTGEQYF TRBJ2-7 TRBV4-1 . .
TGTGCCAGCAGTGAAGCGCGAGGGGTGGTGGGGGTTGAAGTCTACGAGCAGTACTTC CASSEARGVVGVEVYEQYF TRBJ2-7 TRBV6-1 . .
TGCGCCAGCAGCTCCCATCGGGACAGGGGGCTTGCAGATACGCAGTATTTT CASSSHRDRGLADTQYF TRBJ2-3 TRBV5-1 TRBD1 .
TGCGCCAGCAGTCCCGTGAGCGGGAACTCTGGAAACACCATATATTTT CASSPVSGNSGNTIYF TRBJ1-3 TRBV4-3 . .
TGTGCCAGCAGCTCCCAGCGGGAGTGGTACGAGCAGTACTTC CASSSQREWYEQYF TRBJ2-7 TRBV7-2 TRBD2 .
TGTGCCAGCTCGGGCAGGGTGGCTACTGGGGCCAACGTCCTGACTTTC CASSGRVATGANVLTF TRBJ2-6 TRBV7-2 . .
TGTGCCTGGAGCCCGGCGGACTATAATGAAAAACTGTTTTTT CAWSPADYNEKLFF TRBJ1-4 TRBV30 . many
TGTGCCAGCAGCTTAGGAAGCGGGGGGGGAGGCGAGCAGTACTTC CASSLGSGGGGEQYF TRBJ2-7 TRBV7-8 TRBD2 .
TGCGCCAGCAGCTTGGCCACAGGGGCTGGAAACACCATATATTTT CASSLATGAGNTIYF TRBJ1-3 TRBV5-1 TRBD1 .
TGCGCCAGCAGTGAGGGCGGGAGTGGCACCAATGAGCAGTTCTTC CASSEGGSGTNEQFF TRBJ2-1 TRBV10-1 TRBD2 .
TGTGCCAGCAGCACCCCCAGGGGGGACCAAGAGACCCAGTACTTC CASSTPRGDQETQYF TRBJ2-5 TRBV28 . once
TGTGCCAGCAGCCTCCCTTACTCACCCCTCCACTTT CASSLPYSPLHF TRBJ1-6 TRBV6-5 . .
TGTGCCAGCTCACCGGCCGGGATTTTAGAGACCCAGTACTTC CASSPAGILETQYF TRBJ2-5 TRBV18 . .